This record looks at one T cell receptor (beta chain) sequence and its context. Antigen specificity is unknown. TCRdb re-derived calls from the RT-PCR reads in MiXCR, one entry per CDR3 protein. Seen here are about 520,000 distinct CDR3 sequences, about 25% observed once, and the top ten hold around 2%. The record originates from a study of response to subunit inactivated influenza vaccine. Study-level findings and limits: The authors suggested that few new T cells are recruited per seasonal influenza vaccination.

V dropped 3 bases and J dropped 1 base, with 5 bases sitting between them. CDR1 is SGHKS, CDR2 YYEKEE, per germline (reference sequence). The CDR3 runs to 13 residues. The specimen was CD4+ T cells sorted from PBMCs, collected more than 4 days after vaccination. V usage is TRBV5-5 and J usage is TRBJ2-4; D remains ambiguous. The receptor was derived from a man aged 50-59 years who received an inactivated influenza vaccine. For the CDR3, the DNA is TGTGCCAGCAGCTCTAGTGCCAAAAACATTCAGTACTTC. This encodes CASSSSAKNIQYF.